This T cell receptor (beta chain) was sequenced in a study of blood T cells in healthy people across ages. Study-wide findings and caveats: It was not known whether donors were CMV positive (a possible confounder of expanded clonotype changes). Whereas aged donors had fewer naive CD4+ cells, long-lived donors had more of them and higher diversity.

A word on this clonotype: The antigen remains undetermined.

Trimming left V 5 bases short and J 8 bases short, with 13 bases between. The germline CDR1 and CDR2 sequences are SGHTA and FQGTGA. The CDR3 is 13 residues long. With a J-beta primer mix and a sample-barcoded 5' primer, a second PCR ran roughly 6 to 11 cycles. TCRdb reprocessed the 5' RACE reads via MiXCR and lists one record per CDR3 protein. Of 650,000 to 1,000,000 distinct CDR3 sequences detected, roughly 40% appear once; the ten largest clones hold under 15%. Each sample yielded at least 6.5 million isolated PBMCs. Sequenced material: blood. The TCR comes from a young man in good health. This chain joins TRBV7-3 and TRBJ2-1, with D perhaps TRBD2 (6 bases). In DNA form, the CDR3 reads TGTGCCAGCAGCCCGCCCGGAGGGTATGAGCAGTTCTTC. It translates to CASSPPGGYEQFF.